One sample yielded the 22 T cell receptor beta chains listed below, sequenced in a study of cytomegalovirus exposure and HLA in healthy donors. PCR involved 60 Vbeta and 13 Jbeta primers. Libraries were prepared by immunoSEQ multiplex PCR; TCRdb keeps only in-frame clonotypes and omits some of them. The top ten hold around 6.5% of the sample, which has about 160,000 clones, around 80% seen once. Input material: PBMCs. These receptors were collected from a male donor in good health and CMV-seropositive.

This rearrangement joins TRBV4-1 to TRBJ1-6; 7 bases map to TRBD1. The trim removed 4 bases at V and 13 bases at J, leaving 4 bases unmatched. CDR1 MGHRA and CDR2 YSYEKL come from the germline V gene. The CDR3 has 12 amino acids. CDR3 region: CASSPGGFPLHF. CDR3 coding DNA: TGCGCCAGCAGCCCAGGGGGGTTTCCCCTCCACTTT.

The chain uses TRBV5-6 and TRBJ2-1; no reliable D call. Germline CDR1 and CDR2: SGHDT and YYEEEE. The CDR3 covers 14 residues. V lost 0 bases and J lost 2, with 6 bases in between. The CDR3: CASSLELAYNEQFF. CDR3 bases: TGTGCCAGCAGCTTGGAACTGGCCTACAATGAGCAGTTCTTC. Using reference TRBV5-6 and TRBJ2-1 for the parts outside the CDR3, the full variable domain is DAGVTQSPTHLIKTRGQQVTLRCSPKSGHDTVSWYQQALGQGPQFIFQYYEEEERQRGNFPDRFSGHQFPNYSSELNVNALLLGDSALYLCASSLELAYNEQFFGPGTRLTVL.

This clone was picked up a small number of times. The chain uses TRBV11-3 and TRBJ2-6, with D maybe TRBD1 (5 bases). The germline gives CDR1 SGHNT, CDR2 YENEEA. V was shortened by 5 bases and J by 0 bases, with 11 bases between the two germline ends. The length of the CDR3 is 16 residues. This chain's CDR3 is CASSPTDSSGANVLTF. CDR3 nucleotides: TGTGCCAGCAGCCCGACAGACAGCTCTGGGGCCAACGTCCTGACTTTC. Combining the CDR3 with reference TRBV11-3 and TRBJ2-6 gives the whole variable domain EAGVVQSPRYKIIEKKQPVAFWCNPISGHNTLYWYLQNLGQGPELLIRYENEEAVDDSQLPKDRFSAERLKGVDSTLKIQPAELGDSAVYLCASSPTDSSGANVLTFGAGSRLTVL.

V usage is TRBV29-1 and J usage is TRBJ1-5, with 7 bases that match TRBD1. V trimming: 6 bases; J trimming: 6 bases; junction bases outside the gene matches: 8. The germline CDR1 and CDR2 sequences are SQVTM and ANQGSEA. The CDR3 is 13 amino acids. The CDR3 loop reads CSVATGRLQPQHF. For the CDR3, the DNA is TGCAGCGTGGCGACAGGGCGTCTTCAGCCCCAGCATTTT.

The gene calls are TRBV6-5 and TRBJ2-7; 7 bases are a match to TRBD1. Germline loops: CDR1 MNHEY, CDR2 SVGAGI. There are 13 residues in the CDR3. With V trimmed by 8 bases and J by 3 bases, 7 bases remained unmatched. CDR3 in amino acids: CASGTEAYYEQYF. As DNA, the CDR3 is TGTGCCAGCGGGACAGAGGCCTACTACGAGCAGTACTTC.

The V call is TRBV19, the J call TRBJ2-1, with TRBD2 identical over 16 bases. The V gene's germline CDR1 is LNHDA and CDR2 SQIVND (reference sequence). The CDR3 contains 21 residues. The V segment lost 3 bases and the J segment 6 bases; nucleotides outside the gene matches: 17. CDR3 sequence: CASSIPYSGTSGRARGNEQFF. The CDR3 DNA follows: TGTGCCAGTAGTATTCCGTACTCCGGGACTAGCGGGAGGGCCAGGGGCAATGAGCAGTTCTTC. The full variable domain, rest sourced from reference TRBV19 and TRBJ2-1, is DGGITQSPKYLFRKEGQNVTLSCEQNLNHDAMYWYRQDPGQGLRLIYYSQIVNDFQKGDIAEGYSVSREKKESFPLTVTSAQKNPTAFYLCASSIPYSGTSGRARGNEQFFGPGTRLTVL.

This clone was counted a few times. The V gene is TRBV2, the J gene TRBJ2-3; no clear D. CDR3 length: 12 residues. Germline-derived CDR1 and CDR2 are SNHLY and FYNNEI. The V and J ends lost 2 bases and 4 bases respectively, with 4 bases between them. The chain's CDR3 is CASSESSDTQYF. In nucleotides, the CDR3 is TGTGCCAGCAGTGAAAGCTCAGATACGCAGTATTTT.

This clone was seen just once. The chain couples TRBV11-2 to TRBJ2-1, with TRBD2 matching over 7 bases. Trimming at V came to 4 bases and at J to 8 bases, leaving 11 bases not matched to a gene. The germline gives CDR1 SGHAT, CDR2 FQNNGV. CDR3 length: 15 amino acids. The CDR3 sequence is CASSSETSRWDEQFF. The DNA of the CDR3 is TGTGCCAGCAGCTCCGAGACTAGCAGGTGGGATGAGCAGTTCTTC.

V usage is TRBV13 and J usage is TRBJ2-3, with 11 bases matching TRBD2. The V and J ends lost 5 bases and 2 bases, in that order; junction bases with no gene match: 6. Germline CDR1 and CDR2: PRHDT and FYEKMQ (reference sequence). The CDR3 length is 16 residues. As DNA, the CDR3 is TGTGCCAGCAGCCTCCGGACTAGCGGGTCCACAGATACGCAGTATTTT. This codes for CASSLRTSGSTDTQYF. Full variable domain (remainder filled in from reference TRBV13 and TRBJ2-3): AAGVIQSPRHLIKEKRETATLKCYPIPRHDTVYWYQQGPGQDPQFLISFYEKMQSDKGSIPDRFSAQQFSDYHSELNMSSLELGDSALYFCASSLRTSGSTDTQYFGPGTRLTVL.

The rearrangement uses TRBV12-5 and TRBJ2-7; a weak D match, TRBD2 (6 bases). From germline, CDR1 is LGHNT and CDR2 FRNRAP. Trimming took 2 bases from V and 2 from J, leaving 19 bases between them. The CDR3 contains 17 residues. CDR3 in amino acids: CASGLWVASSVTYEQYF. CDR3 nucleotides: TGTGCTAGTGGTTTGTGGGTTGCGTCTAGCGTAACCTACGAGCAGTACTTC.

The sample holds a few counts of this clone. The chain carries TRBV27 and TRBJ1-5, with 8 bases lining up with TRBD1. Trimming removed 0 bases from V and 3 bases from J; junction bases left unmatched: 1. Germline values: CDR1 MNHEY, CDR2 SMNVEV (reference sequence). The CDR3 totals 15 residues. CDR3 residues: CASSLSRGLNQPQHF. DNA for the CDR3: TGTGCCAGCAGTTTATCCAGGGGGCTCAATCAGCCCCAGCATTTT.

V is TRBV11-2 and J is TRBJ2-7; maybe TRBD2 (6 bases). The V gene's germline CDR1 is SGHAT and CDR2 FQNNGV. The V and J ends lost 1 base and 5 bases respectively, with 12 bases between them. The CDR3 extends over 14 amino acids. This chain's CDR3 is CASSLVGSFHEQYF. Here the CDR3 DNA reads TGTGCCAGCAGCTTAGTCGGGAGTTTCCACGAGCAGTACTTC. The complete variable domain, with remaining parts taken from reference TRBV11-2 and TRBJ2-7, reads EAGVAQSPRYKIIEKRQSVAFWCNPISGHATLYWYQQILGQGPKLLIQFQNNGVVDDSQLPKDRFSAERLKGVDSTLKIQPAKLEDSAVYLCASSLVGSFHEQYFGPGTRLTVT.

V usage is TRBV6-1 and J usage is TRBJ1-3; possibly TRBD1 for D (5 bases). The V end was cut by 2 bases, the J end by 8 bases, with 10 bases between. In germline, CDR1 is MNHNS, CDR2 SASEGT. The CDR3 runs 13 residues. The CDR3 DNA reads TGTGCCAGCAGTGAATCCGGACAAGACACCATATATTTT. Translation: CASSESGQDTIYF.

Only a few counts were recorded for this clone. The rearrangement links TRBV27 to TRBJ2-3, with TRBD1 as a possible D gene (6 bases). V lost 5 bases to trimming and J lost 0 bases, with 12 bases between them. Per germline, CDR1 MNHEY and CDR2 SMNVEV (reference sequence). The CDR3 totals 15 residues. The CDR3 DNA reads as TGTGCCAGCAGTGATCGGACAGTAAGCACAGATACGCAGTATTTT. It is translated as CASSDRTVSTDTQYF.

This chain uses TRBV7-9 with TRBJ1-2; weak D call: TRBD1 (5 bases). From germline, CDR1 is SEHNR and CDR2 FQNEAQ (reference sequence). With 1 base removed from V and 0 bases from J, the gap between germline ends came to 9 bases. This CDR3 is 15 amino acids long. The CDR3 bases are TGTGCCAGCAGCTTAGGACAGAGAGCTAACTATGGCTACACCTTC. As protein: CASSLGQRANYGYTF.

The chain has TRBV27 and TRBJ1-2; no clear D gene. The CDR3 extends over 15 amino acids. V gave up 0 bases and J gave up 2 bases, with 10 bases separating them. From germline, CDR1 is MNHEY and CDR2 SMNVEV (reference sequence). The CDR3 loop reads CASSLSVEGNYGYTF. CDR3 nucleotides: TGTGCCAGCAGTTTATCAGTCGAGGGAAACTATGGCTACACCTTC.

This clone occurred a few times. This chain joins TRBV2 and TRBJ1-5; D ambiguous. There are 12 residues in the CDR3. V lost 6 bases, J lost 7 bases, and 10 bases lay in between. Germline V gene lookup returns CDR1 SNHLY and CDR2 FYNNEI. The CDR3 spells CASSLPGQPQHF. The CDR3, as DNA: TGTGCCAGCAGCCTACCGGGACAGCCCCAGCATTTT.

The CDR3 bases are TGTGCCAGCAGTTTTTCCCGACAGGGTAGGGATCGTTCTGAAGCTTTCTTT. This gives the protein CASSFSRQGRDRSEAFF. The chain uses TRBV27 and TRBJ1-1; TRBD1 matches 7 bases. In germline, CDR1 is MNHEY, CDR2 SMNVEV (reference sequence). The CDR3 runs 17 residues. V lost 3 bases, J lost 6 bases, and 16 bases stayed unmatched.

This clone was detected once. V usage is TRBV15 and J usage is TRBJ1-2; D ambiguous. The CDR3 covers 15 residues. Germline-derived CDR1 and CDR2 are LNHNV and YYDKDF (reference sequence). Between the trimmed V and J ends, which lost 5 bases and 0 bases, there was a span of 13 bases. CDR3 in DNA: TGTGCCACCAGCCCCCCAGGTTATCCTAACTATGGCTACACCTTC. It is translated as CATSPPGYPNYGYTF.

This chain joins TRBV27 and TRBJ2-3, with D possibly TRBD2 on 6 matching bases. The length of the CDR3 is 16 residues. V lost 1 base and J lost 0, with 11 bases in between. Germline values: CDR1 MNHEY, CDR2 SMNVEV (reference sequence). As DNA, the CDR3 is TGTGCCAGCAGTTTATGGGGCGGGGTTAGCACAGATACGCAGTATTTT. Encoded protein: CASSLWGGVSTDTQYF.

This clone turned up a few times. The chain recombines TRBV18 with TRBJ1-6, with 11 bases matching TRBD1. The CDR3 is made up of 16 amino acids. Per the germline V gene, CDR1 is KGHSH and CDR2 is LQKENI. The junction had 8 bases not matched to a gene; V was cut back by 5 bases and J by 8 bases. CDR3: CASSEPGQGVDSPLHF. The CDR3 bases are TGTGCCAGCTCAGAACCGGGACAGGGGGTGGATTCACCCCTCCACTTT.

Worth noting for this clone: The sample holds other DNA sequences that translate to the same CDR3. The chain combines TRBV30 with TRBJ2-3; TRBD1 aligns across 10 bases. The CDR3 contains 14 residues. Germline assignment: CDR1 GTSNPN and CDR2 SVGIG (reference sequence). The ends lost 7 bases at V and 0 bases at J; junction bases unmatched: 4. CDR3 loop: CASQGQGSTDTQYF. In DNA, the CDR3 is TGTGCCTCTCAGGGACAGGGGAGCACAGATACGCAGTATTTT.